These 24 T cell receptor beta chains originate from one sample sequenced in a study of T-cell reconstitution after alpha-beta-depleted transplantation in children. Unique molecular identifiers featured in how the TCRbeta library was prepared. TCRdb processed the PCR reads anew with MiXCR; each CDR3 protein has one entry. The sample holds about 300,000 distinct CDR3 sequences, roughly a tenth seen once. This material consisted of PBMCs, taken before TCRalphabeta/CD19-depleted stem cell transplant. The receptors originated from a boy under three years old with acute myeloid leukemia, due to receive a stem cell transplant.

At least ten counts were recorded for this clonotype. The chain links TRBV20-1 to TRBJ2-7; D possibly corresponds to TRBD1 (6 bases). Germline V gives CDR1 DFQATT, CDR2 SNEGSKA (reference sequence). V lost 2 bases, J lost 6 bases, and 14 bases lay in between. The CDR3 is 13 amino acids. The CDR3 nucleotides read TGCAGTGCTAGACCACCTCGGACAGCCGAGCAGTACTTC. Its translation is CSARPPRTAEQYF.

This clonotype appeared many times. The chain links TRBV11-2 to TRBJ2-3; 11 positions agree with TRBD2. The CDR3 has 18 amino acids. J was trimmed by 6 bases and V by 5 bases; bases with no gene match: 16. Germline V gene lookup returns CDR1 SGHAT and CDR2 FQNNGV. The CDR3 spells CASSQGLLAGVRTDTQYF. CDR3 DNA sequence: TGTGCCAGCAGCCAGGGTCTACTAGCGGGAGTAAGAACGGATACGCAGTATTTT.

This clonotype was picked up many times. The gene calls are TRBV28 and TRBJ2-7; D call uncertain. The V end was cut by 3 bases, the J end by 1 base, with 13 bases between. This CDR3 region has 15 residues. Looked up from germline, CDR1 is MDHEN and CDR2 is SYDVKM. Here the CDR3 DNA reads TGTGCCAGCAGTTTCTCGGTCAGAATTTCCTACGAGCAGTACTTC. The encoded protein is CASSFSVRISYEQYF.

V is TRBV6-1 and J is TRBJ2-3; 10 bases line up with TRBD2. This CDR3 has 19 amino acids. The V segment lost 7 bases and the J segment 0 bases; nucleotides outside the gene matches: 16. CDR1 is MNHNS, CDR2 SASEGT, per germline. DNA of the CDR3: TGTGCCAGCACCCACCAAGGGACTAGCGCCTATACGAGCACAGATACGCAGTATTTT. Translation: CASTHQGTSAYTSTDTQYF.

This clonotype was seen more than once but under ten times. The CDR3 loop reads CASSQDYGTSGFQETQYF. CDR3 coding DNA: TGTGCCAGCAGCCAAGATTATGGGACTAGCGGGTTTCAAGAGACCCAGTACTTC. The V gene is TRBV3-1, the J gene TRBJ2-5; 12 bases line up with TRBD2. CDR3 length: 18 residues. Per germline, CDR1 LGHDT and CDR2 YNNKEL (reference sequence). J gave up 2 bases and V 0 bases, and 7 bases lay outside the gene matches.

This chain connects TRBV6-5 to TRBJ1-5; unclear D gene. The V gene lost 2 bases and the J gene lost 2 bases, with 7 bases spanning the gap. Looked up from germline, CDR1 is MNHEY and CDR2 is SVGAGI. The CDR3 sequence is 14 residues long. For the CDR3, the DNA is TGTGCCAGCAGTTACAGGGCGGGCAATCAGCCCCAGCATTTT. Protein product: CASSYRAGNQPQHF.

Many counts were recorded for this clonotype. The chain carries TRBV4-1 and TRBJ2-2; perhaps TRBD2 as D (6 bases). This CDR3 has 12 residues. From germline, CDR1 is MGHRA and CDR2 YSYEKL. With 6 bases removed from V and 5 bases from J, the gap between germline ends came to 7 bases. The CDR3 is CASSRETGELFF. Written as DNA, the CDR3 is TGCGCCAGCAGTCGGGAGACCGGGGAGCTGTTTTTT.

In this sample, this clonotype turned up many times. The gene calls are TRBV12-3 or TRBV12-4 and TRBJ2-2, with no clear D. The CDR3 is made up of 15 amino acids. The ends were cut back, 3 bases at V and 0 bases at J, with 8 bases in the middle. The CDR3 protein is CASSLSSANTGELFF. CDR3 sequence (DNA): TGTGCCAGCAGTTTGTCCAGCGCGAACACCGGGGAGCTGTTTTTT.

This clonotype appeared many times. The gene calls are TRBV5-1 and TRBJ2-3; D unresolved. The ends were cut back, 4 bases at V and 2 bases at J, with 8 bases in the middle. CDR3 length: 13 residues. Germline values: CDR1 SGHRS, CDR2 YFSETQ. CDR3 DNA sequence: TGCGCCAGCAGCCCGTGGGACACAGATACGCAGTATTTT. This encodes CASSPWDTDTQYF.

In its sample, this clonotype was seen a few times. The chain links TRBV7-9 to TRBJ1-1; the match to TRBD1 covers 9 bases. Looked up from germline, CDR1 is SEHNR and CDR2 is FQNEAQ (reference sequence). The CDR3 has 15 residues. The V and J ends lost 6 bases and 6 bases, in that order; junction bases with no gene match: 11. CDR3 in DNA: TGTGCCAGCAGACCTACACAGGGGGCGACCCCTGAAGCTTTCTTT. This sequence encodes CASRPTQGATPEAFF.

This clonotype was found many times. The chain joins TRBV20-1 to TRBJ2-2; 7 bases agree with TRBD1. The J segment lost 6 bases and the V segment lost 0 bases, leaving 4 bases of the junction unmatched. From germline, CDR1 is DFQATT and CDR2 SNEGSKA (reference sequence). The CDR3 consists of 14 residues. DNA for the CDR3: TGCAGTGCTAGAGAGCGACAGGGCCCCGGGGAGCTGTTTTTT. Translation: CSARERQGPGELFF.

This clonotype was observed many times. The V gene is TRBV28, the J gene TRBJ2-1, with 8 bases aligning to TRBD2. The trim removed 2 bases at V and 7 bases at J, leaving 10 bases unmatched. The germline V gene encodes CDR1 MDHEN and CDR2 SYDVKM. The CDR3 has 16 residues. CDR3 nucleotides: TGTGCCAGCAGTTTAAATGAGCGGGAGAGGTGGAATGAGCAGTTCTTC. Amino acid sequence: CASSLNERERWNEQFF.

Details on this clonotype: A single base separates this from a much larger clone, so it may be a read error. This chain joins TRBV7-6 and TRBJ2-1; 10 bases fit TRBD2. The CDR3 covers 17 residues. Germline V lookup: CDR1 SGHVS, CDR2 FNYEAQ. The CDR3 bases are TGTGTCAGCAGCCCCCGATGGGCTAGCGGGGGCTTCAATGAGCAGTTCTTC. As protein: CVSSPRWASGGFNEQFF.

The table lists this clonotype with many counts. The chain uses TRBV5-1 and TRBJ2-1; TRBD2 matches 9 bases. The ends lost 0 bases at V and 8 bases at J; junction bases unmatched: 9. Germline V gene data show CDR1 as SGHRS and CDR2 as YFSETQ. The CDR3 has 16 residues. CDR3 amino acids: CASSLGAASGTDEQFF. CDR3 nucleotide sequence: TGCGCCAGCAGCTTGGGGGCGGCTAGCGGGACAGATGAGCAGTTCTTC. Variable domain in full (rest from reference TRBV5-1 and TRBJ2-1): KAGVTQTPRYLIKTRGQQVTLSCSPISGHRSVSWYQQTPGQGLQFLFEYFSETQRNKGNFPGRFSGRQFSNSRSEMNVSTLELGDSALYLCASSLGAASGTDEQFFGPGTRLTVL.

This clonotype was observed at least ten times. This sequence joins TRBV20-1 and TRBJ2-2; TRBD1 matches at 9 bases. In germline, CDR1 is DFQATT, CDR2 SNEGSKA (reference sequence). This CDR3 is built from 16 residues. Unmatched junction bases numbered 6, after V lost 0 bases and J lost 4 bases. The CDR3 nucleotides read TGCAGTGCTAGAGACCCGGGACAGGGAGGCACCGGGGAGCTGTTTTTT. Protein sequence: CSARDPGQGGTGELFF.

This clonotype was seen repeatedly, ten times or more. V and J are TRBV28 and TRBJ1-4; 9 positions agree with TRBD1. V shed 6 bases and J 8 bases; nucleotides not matched to a gene: 10. This CDR3 has 15 residues. Germline lookup yields CDR1 MDHEN and CDR2 SYDVKM. The CDR3 nucleotides read TGTGCCAGCAGCTTCCCGGACAGGGGAGGGGAAAAACTGTTTTTT. Its protein product is CASSFPDRGGEKLFF.

This clonotype was seen a few times. This chain joins TRBV7-9 and TRBJ1-2; D not certain. CDR3 size: 16 residues. Germline CDR1 reads SEHNR; CDR2 reads FQNEAQ (reference sequence). The germline V and J ends were trimmed by 2 bases and 4 bases, with 17 bases remaining between them. The CDR3 region is CASSLHRDREGYGYTF. CDR3 nucleotides: TGTGCCAGCAGCTTACACCGGGATCGCGAGGGCTATGGCTACACCTTC.

The rearrangement uses TRBV28 and TRBJ1-5, with D unclear. CDR3 length: 13 residues. With 3 bases removed from V and 7 bases from J, the gap between germline ends came to 10 bases. Germline-derived CDR1 and CDR2 are MDHEN and SYDVKM. CDR3 sequence: CASSFPGTQPQHF. The CDR3 bases are TGTGCCAGCAGTTTCCCGGGAACACAGCCCCAGCATTTT. Supplemented by reference TRBV28 and TRBJ1-5, the full variable domain reads DVKVTQSSRYLVKRTGEKVFLECVQDMDHENMFWYRQDPGLGLRLIYFSYDVKMKEKGDIPEGYSVSREKKERFSLILESASTNQTSMYLCASSFPGTQPQHFGDGTRLSIL.

There are many counts of this clonotype. The V gene is TRBV24-1, the J gene TRBJ2-1; the D call may be TRBD1 or TRBD2 (6 bases each). With 6 bases removed from V and 7 bases from J, the gap between germline ends came to 18 bases. This CDR3 comprises 15 residues. Germline V lookup: CDR1 KGHDR, CDR2 SFDVKD. In nucleotides, the CDR3 is TGTGCCACCAGTCCTTCCTTTTGGGGGGCAAATGAGCAGTTCTTC. Its protein is CATSPSFWGANEQFF.

In regard to this clonotype: A clone one base away is much larger, so this may be a read error. The rearrangement links TRBV25-1 to TRBJ2-1, with TRBD2 matching over 12 bases. Germline lookup yields CDR1 MGHDK and CDR2 SYGVNS. The CDR3 is 20 residues long. V lost 1 base and J lost 9; bases outside the gene matches: 19. CDR3 sequence reads: CASSEWPAQTGTSGSIEQFF. The DNA of the CDR3 is TGTGCCAGCAGTGAATGGCCTGCCCAAACCGGGACTAGCGGGTCTATTGAGCAGTTCTTC. The full variable domain, its missing parts supplied by reference TRBV25-1 and TRBJ2-1, is EADIYQTPRYLVIGTGKKITLECSQTMGHDKMYWYQQDPGMELHLIHYSYGVNSTEKGDLSSESTVSRIRTEHFPLTLESARPSHTSQYLCASSEWPAQTGTSGSIEQFFGPGTRLTVL.

This clonotype was found many times. The chain carries TRBV5-1 and TRBJ2-7, with D tentatively TRBD1 or TRBD2 (5 bases each). V was cut by 6 bases and J by 3 bases, with 13 bases left in between. The germline CDR1 and CDR2 sequences are SGHRS and YFSETQ. CDR3 length: 13 amino acids. The CDR3 loop is CASTRDGGYEQYF. As DNA, the CDR3 is TGCGCCAGCACCCGGGACGGCGGCTACGAGCAGTACTTC.

This clonotype was counted at least ten times. The chain couples TRBV7-2 to TRBJ1-6; weak D call: TRBD1 (5 bases). Looked up from germline, CDR1 is SGHTA and CDR2 is FQGNSA. The CDR3 totals 15 residues. Trimming took off 2 bases at V and 8 bases at J, with 13 bases between the two ends. The CDR3 protein is CASSLSGTGYSPLHF. The CDR3 DNA reads TGTGCCAGCAGCTTATCCGGGACGGGGTATTCACCCCTCCACTTT.

At least ten counts were recorded for this clonotype. This chain uses TRBV20-1 with TRBJ1-2, with D uncertain. V was shortened by 5 bases and J by 0 bases, with 16 bases between the two germline ends. The CDR3 loop spans 15 amino acids. Germline V gives CDR1 DFQATT, CDR2 SNEGSKA (reference sequence). Here the CDR3 DNA reads TGCAGTGCTTTCGTTTTGGACGGTCCTAACTATGGCTACACCTTC. As protein: CSAFVLDGPNYGYTF.

Details on this clonotype: This clone may be a read error of a much larger clone one base away. The chain is built from TRBV5-1 and TRBJ1-3; the D is unclear. This CDR3 is built from 16 residues. CDR1 is SGHRS and CDR2 is YFSETQ in the germline V gene. Trimming stripped 0 bases from V and 5 bases from J, with 15 bases between. The DNA for the CDR3 is TGCGCCAGCAGCTTGGGGGCCGTGACCGCTCGAAACACCATATATTTT. Its protein is CASSLGAVTARNTIYF.